The rows below give T cell receptor beta chains drawn from one sample of a study of blood T cell repertoires in COVID-19. TCRdb's copy holds only in-frame clones and misses some; the assay was immunoSEQ multiplex PCR. The data hold fewer than 90,000 clones, with about two thirds observed a single time. Specimen: peripheral blood. The receptor source for this set is an elderly woman with acute or convalescent COVID-19. Both conserved end residues are part of each CDR3. A D gene is named only where the DNA matches it firmly. Clone size is given for some rows only: seen once, a few or many times, or a class if the clone is expanded.

cdr3_nt cdr3_aa j_call v_call d_call clone_size cdr3_length
TGTGCCAGCAGTGACCTACCCACTAATTCACCCCTCCACTTT CASSDLPTNSPLHF TRBJ1-6 TRBV2 . . 14
TGTGCCAGCAGCGCCGGGGAGCCTGAGCAGTACTTC CASSAGEPEQYF TRBJ2-7 TRBV5-6 . . 12
TGTGCCAGCAGCTTGGGGACTAGCGGTCTCACAGATACGCAGTATTTT CASSLGTSGLTDTQYF TRBJ2-3 TRBV11-2 TRBD2 . 16
TGTGCCAGCAGTGAAGGGGCAGATTACACTGAAGCTTTCTTT CASSEGADYTEAFF TRBJ1-1 TRBV6-1 . . 14
TGTGCCAGCGCCTGGACAGGGAGCAATCAGCCCCAGCATTTT CASAWTGSNQPQHF TRBJ1-5 TRBV6-5 TRBD1 . 14
TGTGCCAGCAGCTTGCCGGGGATGAGCTATGGCTACACCTTC CASSLPGMSYGYTF TRBJ1-2 TRBV5-4 . . 14
TGTGCCAGCAGCTCATCTCAGGGGGGCAGGAACACTGAAGCTTTCTTT CASSSSQGGRNTEAFF TRBJ1-1 TRBV16 TRBD1 . 16
TGTGCCAGCAGCTATGGTGGCCTAGCAAATTCACCCCTCCACTTT CASSYGGLANSPLHF TRBJ1-6 TRBV9 . medium-sized 15
TGCGCCAGCAGTCTCGGACAGGGGACTGGAAACACCATATATTTT CASSLGQGTGNTIYF TRBJ1-3 TRBV5-1 TRBD1 . 15
TGCGCCAGCAGCCTCCTGGGACTAGCGGGGCCAGATACGCAGTATTTT CASSLLGLAGPDTQYF TRBJ2-3 TRBV4-1 TRBD2 . 16
TGCGCCAGCAGCCAAGGGACTAGCGGGGGGGATGCCTACAATGAGCAGTTCTTC CASSQGTSGGDAYNEQFF TRBJ2-1 TRBV4-1 TRBD2 few 18
TGTGCCAGCACCACTCAAACAGGGAATGGCTACACCTTC CASTTQTGNGYTF TRBJ1-2 TRBV12-3/TRBV12-4 . . 13
TGTGCCAGCAGCCAAGATCTCGTCCAGCCCCAGCATTTT CASSQDLVQPQHF TRBJ1-5 TRBV3-1/TRBV3-2 . . 13
TGTGCCAGTAGTATAACTGGGGGCGCAGATACGCAGTATTTT CASSITGGADTQYF TRBJ2-3 TRBV19 . once 14
TGTGCCATCTTCTCGGGGACAGGGTCAAAATATGGCTACACCTTC CAIFSGTGSKYGYTF TRBJ1-2 TRBV10-3 TRBD1 . 15
TGCGCCAGCAGCTTCCAGGGATTCTCCTACGAGCAGTACTTC CASSFQGFSYEQYF TRBJ2-7 TRBV5-1 . . 14
TGTGCCATCAGTAAGGACAGGGGGACCTACGAGCAGTACTTC CAISKDRGTYEQYF TRBJ2-7 TRBV10-3 TRBD1 few 14
TGTGCCATCCATCCCGGGTCTAGGAGTGAGCAGTTCTTC CAIHPGSRSEQFF TRBJ2-1 TRBV6-5 . . 13
TGCGCCAGCAGCCTCCTGGGACTCGGGAGCAGGCAGTACTTC CASSLLGLGSRQYF TRBJ2-7 TRBV4-1 . few 14
TGTGCCAGCAGCTTGTGGGGAGGACTGCAAGAGACCCAGTACTTC CASSLWGGLQETQYF TRBJ2-5 TRBV7-2 . . 15
TGTGCCAGCAGTCGAAACAATATGGGGGGTCTAGACGGCTACACCTTC CASSRNNMGGLDGYTF TRBJ1-2 TRBV6-2/TRBV6-3 . . 16
TGTGCCAGCAGATACGACAGTCCTGGAAACACCATATATTTT CASRYDSPGNTIYF TRBJ1-3 TRBV7-9 . . 14
TGTGCCAGTAGTATAGATCGGTTCCAGCCCCAGCATTTT CASSIDRFQPQHF TRBJ1-5 TRBV19 . . 13
TGTGCCAGCAGCCGACAGGCGGCTCAGCCCCAGCATTTT CASSRQAAQPQHF TRBJ1-5 TRBV27 . once 13
TGCGCCAGCAGCCTCAGGGGGCCAGATACGCAGTATTTT CASSLRGPDTQYF TRBJ2-3 TRBV4-3 TRBD1 once 13
TGTGCCAGCAGCTCAGTACGGGCGGGGACTTCCTACGAGCAGTACTTC CASSSVRAGTSYEQYF TRBJ2-7 TRBV5-6 . once 16
TGTGCCAGCAGCTCCCCATCTCGGGACAGCCCCATGAACACTGAAGCTTTCTTT CASSSPSRDSPMNTEAFF TRBJ1-1 TRBV7-9 TRBD1 . 18
TGTGCCAGCAGCCACGGGACAAGCACCGGGGAGCTGTTTTTT CASSHGTSTGELFF TRBJ2-2 TRBV3-1/TRBV3-2 . once 14
TGCGCCAGCAGGCAGGATAGCAATCAGCCCCAGCATTTT CASRQDSNQPQHF TRBJ1-5 TRBV5-1 . . 13
TGTGCCAGCTCACCCGCGGGACAGCCCTTCTATGGCTACACCTTC CASSPAGQPFYGYTF TRBJ1-2 TRBV18 TRBD1 . 15
TGTGCTAGTGGTTTTGACAGACAGGGGGTCTACACCGGGGAGCTGTTTTTT CASGFDRQGVYTGELFF TRBJ2-2 TRBV12-5 TRBD1 few 17
TGTGCCAGCAGCTCGGGGGATACGCAGTATTTT CASSSGDTQYF TRBJ2-3 TRBV3-1/TRBV3-2 . . 11
TGTGCCAGTAGTATAGGTGAAACGGTATACGGTTCACCCCTCCACTTT CASSIGETVYGSPLHF TRBJ1-6 TRBV19 . . 16